This T cell receptor beta chain was sequenced during a study of response to subunit inactivated influenza vaccine. TCRdb re-analysed the RT-PCR reads in MiXCR, keeping a single row per CDR3 protein. The sample has hundreds of thousands of distinct CDR3 sequences; about 25% are singletons. The sequence was collected from a man aged 50 or older who received an inactivated influenza vaccine. The source material was CD4+ T cells sorted from PBMCs, sampled around 5 days after vaccination.

CDR3 nucleotides: TGTGCCAGCAGTTACTCGGCGTTTGGGCAGTTCTTC. It encodes CASSYSAFGQFF. J is TRBJ2-1 and V is TRBV6-2 or TRBV6-3, with D hard to call. V gave up 0 bases and J gave up 12 bases, with 9 bases separating them. The CDR3 loop spans 12 amino acids. Germline V gives CDR1 MNHEY, CDR2 SVGEGT.